This T cell receptor (beta chain) emerged from a study of breast tumors, draining lymph nodes, adjacent tissues. Study results and limitations: Tumors had less TCR diversity than lymph nodes, more than nontumor tissue.

A word on this clonotype: The antigen is undetermined.

The junction had 7 bases not matched to a gene; V was cut back by 5 bases and J by 9 bases. This CDR3 has 15 residues. From germline, CDR1 is SGHNT and CDR2 YENEEA. TCRdb used MiXCR to reprocess the multiplex PCR reads, holding one entry per CDR3 protein. The sample shows roughly 11,000 distinct CDR3 sequences, approximately 55% of them seen only once. The source is a female donor with breast cancer. Some clones in this sample may be carry-over from other donors' samples. The chain links TRBV11-3 to TRBJ2-1; 13 bases are a match to TRBD2. Sequenced material: breast tumor tissue. The CDR3, as DNA: TGTGCCAGCAGCCCCGGGACTAGCGGGATGGCTGAGCAGTTCTTC. Translated: CASSPGTSGMAEQFF.